The present T cell receptor (beta chain) was sequenced within a study of vaccination and CD4 T cells after COVID-19 (dated by TCRdb to the early 2020s). Regarding the study in general: Convalescent patients had a positive SARS-CoV-2 result on nasal swab PCR, and of these patients, nine had mild disease and one had severe disease. Participants got two doses of the Pfizer-BioNTech BNT162b2 vaccine (n=8) or two doses of the Moderna mRNA-1273 vaccine (n=2). Control cultures used a CEFX viral epitope pool as positive control, an HIV-1 Nef peptide pool as negative control, or no peptide. Post-vaccine blood samples were taken a median of about 72 days after the second vaccine dose, with a range of about 12 to 250 days. In the convalescent cohort there were six males and four females, among whom were two Hispanic individuals, seven Caucasians, two Asians and one multiracial person. Culture stimuli were overlapping spike peptide pools from SARS-CoV-2 and from the common cold coronaviruses HCoV-NL63, HCoV-OC43 and HCoV-229E. In under twelve COVID-19 convalescent patients and 4 infection-naive healthy vaccine recipients, researchers compared the spike-specific CD4+ TCR repertoire from before mRNA vaccination with the repertoire from after. Post-COVID blood samples were collected from convalescent patients a median of around 96 days after diagnosis, with a range of roughly 30 to 170 days. The paper's findings and limits, for the study overall: Although the median number of SARS-CoV-2-reactive clonotypes went up from more than 20 after infection to around 39 after vaccination, the increase was not significant. Nearly all vaccine-specific clones in convalescent patients (304 of 307) were mono-reactive for SARS-CoV-2 spike rather than cross-reactive with common cold coronaviruses. The study included relatively few convalescent patients and did not analyze early timepoints after natural infection. In convalescent patients, a median about 86% of post-vaccine SARS-CoV-2-reactive clones were detected only after vaccination, and vaccine-specific priming was suggested by this finding.

Only a few counts were recorded for this clonotype. Its recognized antigen is unknown. Base qualities are missing; no much larger clone stands one base away. This specimen's treatment or condition label, per the study, means: roughly ten-day PBMC culture with coronavirus spike peptide pools or control peptides (ViraFEST assay). The ViraFEST assay was used in the study, in which antigen-specific T cells were expanded with peptide pools and expanded clonotypes were subsequently identified by TCR sequencing. The positive SARS-CoV-2 PCR tests of the convalescent patients were dated from March to December 2020, before the Alpha, Beta and Delta variants emerged in the United States. Each well held millions of PBMCs cultured in IMDM containing roughly 5% human AB serum and 9 to 10 IU/ml IL-2, with approximately 9.2 ug/ml peptide pools added. On days 3 and 7, half of the culture medium was replaced with fresh IL-2-containing medium. After 10 to 11 days of culture, CD4+ T cells were isolated by negative selection using the EasySep CD4+ T cell isolation kit. PBMCs were separated from whole blood using Ficoll-Paque Plus gradient centrifugation and then either used fresh or cryopreserved at -140C. In general, triplicate wells were set up for every culture condition.

The library was prepared using PCR. DNA from cultured CD4+ T cells was subjected to TCR sequencing with the Oncomine TCR Beta short-read assay at the Johns Hopkins FTIC core. Genomic DNA was extracted from the cultured CD4+ T cells with the QIAamp micro DNA kit. Oncomine TCR Beta libraries from cultured CD4+ T cells were pooled using unique dual indexes and sequenced on an Illumina iSeq 100. In the paper's pipeline: Non-productive sequences were filtered out, and CDR3s that did not start with C, did not end with F or W, or were shorter than 7 amino acids were discarded. Antigen-specific clonotypes were identified with the MANAFEST web application by comparing peptide-stimulated wells with reference and other culture wells. An FDR below 0.05, an odds ratio above 5, and a productive frequency above 0.1% in at least two of three replicate wells were required for clones to be considered positive. Cross-reactive clonotypes were defined as significantly expanded in both SARS-CoV-2 spike wells and at least one common cold coronavirus spike condition. Using R version 3.6.1, CDR3 homology was evaluated through Levenshtein distances (stringdist) along with unrooted phylogenetic trees (ape). In TCRdb, the public reads were trimmed at Q25 with fastp and aligned with MiXCR, with productive beta chains retained. Duplicate CDR3 protein sequences are folded into a single record with the most common DNA and genes. The V and J calls, along with clone size, are taken from TCRdb and not from the paper's own processing. The sample yields about 20,000 distinct CDR3 sequences; less than 35% were counted once. The ten largest make up around 12% of the sample.

CDR1 is given as MNHEY and CDR2 as SVGAGI, both from the germline V gene. Including cysteine and phenylalanine, the CDR3 has 12 amino acids. Solely the CDR3 DNA is kept, with 36 bases framed from the first base. V is shortened by 4 bases, J by 5 bases, and the region joining them spans 5 bases. This chain is built from TRBV6-5 and TRBJ2-2; the D gene lacks a confident call. The sample comprised cultured CD4+ T cells from blood. The source is a human donor with COVID-19. The CDR3 protein is CASSSYTGELFF. The DNA reads as follows: TGTGCCAGCAGTTCCTATACCGGGGAGCTGTTTTTT.